This TCR beta chain is from a study of shared clonotypes between healthy human individuals. Clones were read by immunoSEQ multiplex PCR, and TCRdb kept only the in-frame ones, dropping some. The sample has approximately 350,000 clones, approximately 97% seen once; the top ten hold about 0.32%. The V end lost 2 bases, the J end lost 6 bases, and 8 bases lay between the germline ends. This CDR3 contains 14 residues. The germline CDR1 and CDR2 sequences are MNHEY and SVGAGI. The clonotype comes from a man younger than 45 in good health. The rearrangement links TRBV6-5 to TRBJ1-6; D might be TRBD1 (6 bases). The specimen was memory CD8+ T cells sorted from blood. As for subset: CD45RO+ cells pooled with CCR7-negative TemRA cells. The CDR3 nucleotides read TGTGCCAGCAGTTACCTGGACAGTAATTCACCCCTCCACTTT. It is translated as CASSYLDSNSPLHF.